This is a list of T cell receptor beta chains from one sample in a study of blood T cell repertoires in COVID-19. The method was immunoSEQ multiplex PCR; TCRdb's version includes in-frame clones alone and lacks a portion of them. The sample has about 160,000 clones; approximately 82% are singletons. Specimen: peripheral blood. The receptors here all came from a woman aged 80 or over with acute or convalescent COVID-19. Both conserved end residues are part of each CDR3. D genes are given only for firm matches. The listing skips clone size in some rows; elsewhere it reads once, few, many or a size class.

size: .
V: TRBV3-1/TRBV3-2
J: TRBJ1-1
D: TRBD1
length: 15
CDR3: CASSQGQGGGQQAFF
DNA: TGTGCCAGCAGCCAAGGACAGGGTGGAGGGCAACAAGCTTTCTTT

size: medium-sized
V: TRBV10-2
J: TRBJ2-1
D: TRBD2
length: 17
CDR3: CASSEPGLAGGRDEQFF
DNA: TGCGCCAGCAGTGAACCAGGACTAGCGGGAGGCCGGGATGAGCAGTTCTTC

size: .
V: TRBV2
J: TRBJ1-1
D: .
length: 15
CDR3: CASSDKRARNTEAFF
DNA: TGTGCCAGCAGTGACAAGCGGGCGAGGAACACTGAAGCTTTCTTT

size: .
V: TRBV6-5
J: TRBJ1-5
D: TRBD1
length: 15
CDR3: CASSTGTGDNQPQHF
DNA: TGTGCCAGCAGTACCGGGACAGGGGATAATCAGCCCCAGCATTTT

size: .
V: TRBV10-3
J: TRBJ1-1
D: TRBD1
length: 16
CDR3: CAISESRGQKNTEAFF
DNA: TGTGCCATCAGTGAGTCAAGGGGACAGAAGAACACTGAAGCTTTCTTT

size: .
V: TRBV19
J: TRBJ2-3
D: .
length: 14
CDR3: CASTPGTPLGTQYF
DNA: TGTGCCAGTACCCCGGGAACTCCGCTGGGTACGCAGTATTTT

size: .
V: TRBV7-2
J: TRBJ2-7
D: TRBD2
length: 15
CDR3: CASSLVTGGSYEQYF
DNA: TGTGCCAGCAGCTTAGTAACGGGAGGGTCCTACGAGCAGTACTTC

size: .
V: TRBV10-2
J: TRBJ1-6
D: .
length: 14
CDR3: CASSEVLPYSPLHF
DNA: TGCGCCAGCAGTGAGGTACTTCCATATTCACCCCTCCACTTT

size: .
V: TRBV7-9
J: TRBJ2-7
D: .
length: 14
CDR3: CASSSNKVGGEQYF
DNA: TGTGCCAGCAGCTCCAACAAGGTCGGGGGCGAGCAGTACTTC

size: .
V: TRBV20-1
J: TRBJ2-1
D: .
length: 10
CDR3: CSAYYNEQFF
DNA: TGCAGTGCTTATTACAATGAGCAGTTCTTC

size: .
V: TRBV10-1
J: TRBJ2-1
D: TRBD1
length: 15
CDR3: CASSQAGTGSHEQFF
DNA: TGCGCCAGCAGCCAGGCCGGGACAGGGTCTCATGAGCAGTTCTTC

size: once
V: TRBV2
J: TRBJ1-3
D: .
length: 15
CDR3: CASSEAGRAGNTIYF
DNA: TGTGCCAGCAGTGAAGCGGGGAGGGCTGGAAACACCATATATTTT

size: .
V: TRBV15
J: TRBJ2-1
D: .
length: 14
CDR3: CATSPGGPYNEQFF
DNA: TGTGCCACCAGCCCTGGCGGCCCTTACAATGAGCAGTTCTTC

size: .
V: TRBV24-1
J: TRBJ2-2
D: .
length: 18
CDR3: CATSDPTGPLGDTGELFF
DNA: TGTGCCACCAGTGACCCGACAGGACCCCTAGGGGACACCGGGGAGCTGTTTTTT

size: .
V: TRBV12-3/TRBV12-4
J: TRBJ1-2
D: .
length: 13
CDR3: CASSPQAFYGYTF
DNA: TGTGCCAGCAGCCCTCAGGCTTTCTATGGCTACACCTTC

size: .
V: TRBV20-1
J: TRBJ2-1
D: .
length: 11
CDR3: CSEVRAGEQFF
DNA: TGCAGTGAGGTCAGGGCAGGGGAGCAGTTCTTC

size: .
V: TRBV15
J: TRBJ2-5
D: .
length: 14
CDR3: CATSSQGGGETQYF
DNA: TGTGCCACCAGCAGTCAGGGAGGAGGAGAGACCCAGTACTTC

size: .
V: TRBV19
J: TRBJ1-5
D: .
length: 14
CDR3: CASSIRGFGEPQHF
DNA: TGTGCCAGTAGTATAAGAGGGTTCGGGGAGCCCCAGCATTTT

size: few
V: TRBV30
J: TRBJ2-7
D: .
length: 11
CDR3: CAWSGHHEQYF
DNA: TGTGCCTGGAGTGGACACCACGAGCAGTACTTC

size: .
V: TRBV20-1
J: TRBJ2-1
D: .
length: 11
CDR3: CSAPEYNEQFF
DNA: TGCAGTGCTCCCGAGTACAATGAGCAGTTCTTC

size: .
V: TRBV5-6
J: TRBJ1-2
D: .
length: 15
CDR3: CASSPTLEGLNGYTF
DNA: TGTGCCAGCAGCCCAACCCTGGAGGGCCTAAATGGCTACACCTTC

size: .
V: TRBV27
J: TRBJ1-1
D: TRBD1
length: 14
CDR3: CASTTGQSNTEAFF
DNA: TGTGCCAGCACCACGGGACAGTCGAACACTGAAGCTTTCTTT

size: once
V: TRBV7-6
J: TRBJ1-2
D: .
length: 15
CDR3: CASSLAMGGSYGYTF
DNA: TGTGCCAGCAGCTTAGCAATGGGGGGGAGCTATGGCTACACCTTC

size: .
V: TRBV19
J: TRBJ1-4
D: .
length: 17
CDR3: CASSRELRREIGEKLFF
DNA: TGTGCCAGTAGTCGAGAACTACGACGGGAGATCGGTGAAAAACTGTTTTTT

size: .
V: TRBV7-9
J: TRBJ1-2
D: .
length: 12
CDR3: CASSLDISGYTF
DNA: TGTGCCAGCAGCTTGGACATTAGTGGCTACACCTTC

size: .
V: TRBV25-1
J: TRBJ1-4
D: TRBD1
length: 15
CDR3: CASGDRGPSNEKLFF
DNA: TGTGCCAGCGGTGACAGGGGACCGAGTAATGAAAAACTGTTTTTT

size: .
V: TRBV6-5
J: TRBJ1-6
D: .
length: 13
CDR3: CASETERDSPLHF
DNA: TGTGCCAGCGAGACAGAACGGGATTCACCCCTCCACTTT

size: .
V: TRBV10-3
J: TRBJ2-2
D: TRBD2
length: 18
CDR3: CAIGRTTRGSTNTGELFF
DNA: TGTGCCATCGGACGGACTACGCGCGGGAGTACCAACACCGGGGAGCTGTTTTTT